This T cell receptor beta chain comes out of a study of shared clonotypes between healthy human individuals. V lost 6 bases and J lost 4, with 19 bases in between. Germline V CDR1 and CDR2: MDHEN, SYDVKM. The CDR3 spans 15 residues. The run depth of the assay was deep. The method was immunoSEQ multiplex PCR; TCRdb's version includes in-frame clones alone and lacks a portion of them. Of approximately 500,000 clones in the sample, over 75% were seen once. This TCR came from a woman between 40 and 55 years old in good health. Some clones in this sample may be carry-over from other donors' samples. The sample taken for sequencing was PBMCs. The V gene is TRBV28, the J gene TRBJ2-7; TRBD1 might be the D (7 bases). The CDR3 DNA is TGTGCCAGCAGCTCCCCTACTAGCAGGGGGTACGAGCAGTACTTC. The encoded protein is CASSSPTSRGYEQYF.